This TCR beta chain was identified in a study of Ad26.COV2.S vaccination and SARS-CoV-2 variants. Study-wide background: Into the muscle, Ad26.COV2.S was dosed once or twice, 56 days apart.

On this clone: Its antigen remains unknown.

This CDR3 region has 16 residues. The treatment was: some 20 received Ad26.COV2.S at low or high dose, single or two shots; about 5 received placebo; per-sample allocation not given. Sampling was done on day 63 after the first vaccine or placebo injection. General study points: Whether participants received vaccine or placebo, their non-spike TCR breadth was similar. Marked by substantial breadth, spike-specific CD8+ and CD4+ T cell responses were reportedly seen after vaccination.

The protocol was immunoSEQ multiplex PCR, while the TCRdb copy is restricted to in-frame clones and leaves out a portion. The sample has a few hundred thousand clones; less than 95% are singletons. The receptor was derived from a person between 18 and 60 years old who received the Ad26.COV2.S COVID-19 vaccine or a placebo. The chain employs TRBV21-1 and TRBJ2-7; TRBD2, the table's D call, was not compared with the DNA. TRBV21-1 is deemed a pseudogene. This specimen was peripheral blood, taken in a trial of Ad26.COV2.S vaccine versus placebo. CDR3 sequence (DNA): TGTGCCAGCAGCAACTACTGGCGGGAGGAATCCTACGAGCAGTACTTC. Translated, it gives CASSNYWREESYEQYF.